This TCR beta chain is from a study of OX40 agonist ivuxolimab in advanced cancers. The overall study: An agonistic anti-OX40 (CD134) antibody, ivuxolimab, was used to treat the patients. In this trial design, patients received ivuxolimab intravenously at 0.01 to 10 mg/kg every 2 weeks.

Note on this clone: Its antigen remains unknown.

This CDR3 has 17 residues. Per the germline V gene, CDR1 is SNHLY and CDR2 is FYNNEI. V shed 2 bases and J shed 5 bases, with 18 bases lying between them. Sequenced by immunoSEQ multiplex PCR; TCRdb stores in-frame clones only, minus some. Found here are around 100,000 clones, 75% to 95% of them singletons; the top ten hold approximately 0.32%. Study findings and constraints: The study found that CD8+ T cells averaged more expanded clones than CD4+.

Autoimmune disease history or systemic immunosuppression led to patients being barred. The clonotype originates from an adult with an advanced solid tumor such as melanoma, head and neck, liver or kidney cancer. The chain links TRBV2 to TRBJ2-2; D gene uncertain. The specimen comprised CD4+ or CD8+ T cells sorted from blood, sampled in a trial of the OX40 agonist ivuxolimab. CDR3 bases: TGTGCCAGCAGTGAAAAGGGTCCAACGTCCGTAACCGGGGAGCTGTTTTTT. Translated: CASSEKGPTSVTGELFF.